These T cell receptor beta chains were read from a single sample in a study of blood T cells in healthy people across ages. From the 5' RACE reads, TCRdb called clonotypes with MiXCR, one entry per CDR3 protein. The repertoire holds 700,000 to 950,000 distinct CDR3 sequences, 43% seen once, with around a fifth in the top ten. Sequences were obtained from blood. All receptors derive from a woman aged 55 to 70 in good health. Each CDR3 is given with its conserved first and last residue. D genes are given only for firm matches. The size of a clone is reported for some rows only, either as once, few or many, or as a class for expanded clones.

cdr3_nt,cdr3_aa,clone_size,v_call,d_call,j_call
TGTGCCAGCAGTCTAGAGGTGGGAGCTGGGGCCAACGTCCTGACTTTC,CASSLEVGAGANVLTF,NA,TRBV27,NA,TRBJ2-6
TGTGCCAGCAGCTTGGGAGGCTTACCTACCTACAATGAGCAGTTCTTC,CASSLGGLPTYNEQFF,few,TRBV7-3,NA,TRBJ2-1
TGTGCCAGCAACACCGACGGTTATGACGAGCAGTACTTC,CASNTDGYDEQYF,few,TRBV5-6,NA,TRBJ2-7
TGCAGTGCGCCCGACGGGGGTGGTAACATTCAGTACTTC,CSAPDGGGNIQYF,NA,TRBV20-1,NA,TRBJ2-4
TGTGTCATCAGTGAGTCGGGTAGGCTCAGGGGTTTTCAGTACTTC,CVISESGRLRGFQYF,NA,TRBV10-3,NA,TRBJ2-7
TGTGCCAGCAGCGTAGAAGGCACCCAAGTCGGTGAGCAGTACTTC,CASSVEGTQVGEQYF,NA,TRBV9,NA,TRBJ2-5
TGCAGTGCTGACTATCCTATTAGCGGCTCCTACGAGCAGTACTTC,CSADYPISGSYEQYF,many,TRBV20-1,NA,TRBJ2-7
TGTGCCAGTAGTATTTCGACAGTGACTAACCATGGCTACACCTTC,CASSISTVTNHGYTF,NA,TRBV19,NA,TRBJ1-2
TGTGCCAGCAGTTTAGGGGTATCCGGGACTAGCGGGACCTACGAGCAGTACTTC,CASSLGVSGTSGTYEQYF,NA,TRBV28,TRBD2,TRBJ2-7
TGCAGTGCTCGCTCCCAAGAGACCCAGTACTTC,CSARSQETQYF,NA,TRBV20-1,NA,TRBJ2-5
TGTGCCAGCAGTAAGGGGACAGGGGGTAGCGAGACCCAGTACTTC,CASSKGTGGSETQYF,few,TRBV25-1,TRBD1,TRBJ2-5
TGTGCCAGCTCACCCCCAAATAGCAATCAGCCCCAGCATTTT,CASSPPNSNQPQHF,NA,TRBV18,NA,TRBJ1-5
TGTGCCAGCAGTCGCCTTAGGCAGTTCTTC,CASSRLRQFF,NA,TRBV2,NA,TRBJ2-1
TGCGCCAGCAGCCCGGGACACCCTAAGGAGGAGACCCAGTACTTC,CASSPGHPKEETQYF,NA,TRBV4-3,NA,TRBJ2-5
TGTGCCAGCAGTTTATCCGAGACAGGGTCCCACGAGCAGTACTTC,CASSLSETGSHEQYF,NA,TRBV27,TRBD1,TRBJ2-7
TGTGCCAGCTCACCTCCGGGAGGACGGGGATCATATGGCTACACCTTC,CASSPPGGRGSYGYTF,NA,TRBV18,NA,TRBJ1-2
TGTGCCAGCAGCCGTGGGTCAGATACGCAGTATTTT,CASSRGSDTQYF,NA,TRBV27,NA,TRBJ2-3
TGTGCCAGCAGCGGGGATCAGGGGGCCTACAATGAGCAGTTCTTC,CASSGDQGAYNEQFF,few,TRBV7-3,TRBD1,TRBJ2-1
TGCAGTGCCAAAGCCGGGACAAGAACTGGAAACACCATATATTTT,CSAKAGTRTGNTIYF,NA,TRBV20-1,NA,TRBJ1-3
TGTGCCAGCAACGAACGGGGATCGGAGACCCAGTACTTC,CASNERGSETQYF,NA,TRBV6-6,NA,TRBJ2-5
TGTGCCAGCAGCGCCGGCCCGGGCTTAGGATACGAGCAGTACTTC,CASSAGPGLGYEQYF,NA,TRBV7-3,NA,TRBJ2-7
TGTGCCAGCAGCCCTCTGCCCTACGAGCAGTACTTC,CASSPLPYEQYF,NA,TRBV7-2,NA,TRBJ2-7
TGTGCCAGCAGACCCCGGGGCCACACGAACACCGGGGAGCTGTTTTTT,CASRPRGHTNTGELFF,few,TRBV27,NA,TRBJ2-2
TGTGCCAGCAGCTTGGCCGGGGGGAGCGGACTAAATCAGCCCCAGCATTTT,CASSLAGGSGLNQPQHF,many,TRBV5-5,NA,TRBJ1-5
TGTGCCAGCAGCTTGGGTGTTGAGGCTAACACAGATACGCAGTATTTT,CASSLGVEANTDTQYF,NA,TRBV7-3,NA,TRBJ2-3
TGTGCCAGCAGCCCATTATTTTCCATTGGACAGGGCTACGAGCAGTACTTC,CASSPLFSIGQGYEQYF,few,TRBV3-1,TRBD1,TRBJ2-7
TGTGCCAGCTCACCACTCCAGTTCGACTCTGGGGCCAACGTCCTGACTTTC,CASSPLQFDSGANVLTF,NA,TRBV18,NA,TRBJ2-6
TGTGCCAGCAGCTTAGGGGCGGGACGGGAGCAGTACTTC,CASSLGAGREQYF,few,TRBV7-2,NA,TRBJ2-5
TGTGCCAGCAGCTTAGGTTCGCAGTCCAATGAGCAGTTCTTC,CASSLGSQSNEQFF,once,TRBV11-1,NA,TRBJ2-1
TGTGCCAGTAGTACAATAACCCGGGGAGCGAGCCAGCATTTT,CASSTITRGASQHF,NA,TRBV19,NA,TRBJ1-5
TGTGCCAGCAGTTTTGCTAGCACCAATGAGCAGTTCTTC,CASSFASTNEQFF,NA,TRBV27,NA,TRBJ2-1
TGTGCCAGCAGTCAGGGGGACAATGAGCAGTACTTC,CASSQGDNEQYF,NA,TRBV6-6,TRBD1,TRBJ2-7
TGTGCCACCAGCAGAGATCGTCTAGCGGTTCAAGAGTCCCAGTACTTC,CATSRDRLAVQESQYF,NA,TRBV15,TRBD2,TRBJ2-5
TGTGCCAGCAGTTACTCGTTGACAGGGAGCCTAGATAAGAGGAAACTGTTTTTT,CASSYSLTGSLDKRKLFF,many,TRBV6-5,TRBD1,TRBJ1-4
TGTGCCATCAGTAGGAGACGAGCGGGAGACGACGAGCAGTACTTC,CAISRRRAGDDEQYF,many,TRBV10-3,TRBD2,TRBJ2-7
TGTGCCACCAGTGCCAGGACTAGCGGAGGCACAGATACGCAGTATTTT,CATSARTSGGTDTQYF,NA,TRBV24-1,TRBD2,TRBJ2-3
TGTGCCAGCTCACCCGGGACTAGCGTTGGCAATGAGCAGTTCTTC,CASSPGTSVGNEQFF,few,TRBV18,TRBD2,TRBJ2-1
TGTGCCAGCAGACTAGGGACAGGGGGTGATCAGCCCCAGCATTTT,CASRLGTGGDQPQHF,few,TRBV12-3/TRBV12-4,TRBD1,TRBJ1-5
TGTGCCAGCACGGACAGGGGGCGTGATACGCAGTATTTT,CASTDRGRDTQYF,NA,TRBV6-5,TRBD1,TRBJ2-3
TGTGCCAGCAGGCCAGCGGGGGCTAGCACAGATACGCAGTATTTT,CASRPAGASTDTQYF,NA,TRBV6-6,TRBD2,TRBJ2-3
TGTGCCAGCAGCGCTGACAGTAACACTGAAGCTTTCTTT,CASSADSNTEAFF,NA,TRBV2,NA,TRBJ1-1
TGCAGTGCTAGAGATCGCCACCGAGCGGGGTCCTACGAGCAGTACTTC,CSARDRHRAGSYEQYF,many,TRBV20-1,TRBD2,TRBJ2-7
TGTGCCAGCAGTTCTAGCGGGAGTTTGACAGATACGCAGTATTTT,CASSSSGSLTDTQYF,few,TRBV6-2/TRBV6-3,TRBD2,TRBJ2-3
TGCGCCAGCAGCCGAAGACCCGGAGCCTTCACAGATACGCAGTATTTT,CASSRRPGAFTDTQYF,few,TRBV4-3,NA,TRBJ2-3
TGTGCCAGCAGCGCTCAGGACAGGCACACAGATACGCAGTATTTT,CASSAQDRHTDTQYF,few,TRBV7-6,TRBD1,TRBJ2-3
NA,CSILGRVDSPLHF,NA,TRBV20-1,NA,TRBJ1-6
TGTGCCACCTTTGGGACAGGGCGCTCCTACAATGAGCAGTTCTTC,CATFGTGRSYNEQFF,few,TRBV15,TRBD1,TRBJ2-1
TGTGCCAGCAGCTTAAAGTCGGTCAGGGGGAACACTGAAGCTTTCTTT,CASSLKSVRGNTEAFF,NA,TRBV7-2,NA,TRBJ1-1
TGCAGTGCTAGTTTGGGGAGTGAAAAACTGTTTTTT,CSASLGSEKLFF,NA,TRBV20-1,NA,TRBJ1-4
TGCAGTGCCCAAGCTACGGGGGGCGGGAGAAAAGAGACCCAGTACTTC,CSAQATGGGRKETQYF,few,TRBV20-1,NA,TRBJ2-5
TGTGCCAGCAGCCAAGTGTCAGCGGGGGGGCGGAATGAGCAGTTCTTC,CASSQVSAGGRNEQFF,NA,TRBV11-2,TRBD2,TRBJ2-1
TGCAGTGCTCGACCGGGACCGATGCGCTACGAGCAGTACTTC,CSARPGPMRYEQYF,NA,TRBV20-1,NA,TRBJ2-7
TGCAGTGCTAGAGTTAGCGGATCGGGGACAGATACGCAGTATTTT,CSARVSGSGTDTQYF,once,TRBV20-1,NA,TRBJ2-3
TGTGCCTGGAGTGTCGGCTCCTACAATGAGCAGTTCTTC,CAWSVGSYNEQFF,NA,TRBV30,NA,TRBJ2-1